This TCR beta chain was identified in a study of blood T cell repertoires in COVID-19. Study context: Acute and convalescent COVID-19 specimens originated in the United States, Italy and Spain. Sources were T cells, B-cell-depleted T cells, or PBMCs; the material itself was cDNA or gDNA.

In the source study's methods: Researchers report that nucleated cell counts were estimated from reference gene primer amplification. The assay was immunoSEQ multiplex PCR, and TCRdb's table has in-frame clones only and misses some. The V and J calls and clone size are taken from that table; D and trimming were inferred from the DNA. Of tens of thousands of clones listed, approximately 86% are singletons. This CDR3 has 14 amino acids. Germline values: CDR1 MDHEN, CDR2 SYDVKM. V dropped 6 bases and J dropped 4; count of bases not matched to a gene: 4. The chain joins TRBV28 to TRBJ1-3, with 9 positions matching TRBD1. This clonotype originated in a man aged 60-69 years with acute or convalescent COVID-19. The specimen was peripheral blood. The DNA for the CDR3 is TGTGCCAGCAGGGGGACAGGGTGGGGAAACACCATATATTTT. Its protein is CASRGTGWGNTIYF.